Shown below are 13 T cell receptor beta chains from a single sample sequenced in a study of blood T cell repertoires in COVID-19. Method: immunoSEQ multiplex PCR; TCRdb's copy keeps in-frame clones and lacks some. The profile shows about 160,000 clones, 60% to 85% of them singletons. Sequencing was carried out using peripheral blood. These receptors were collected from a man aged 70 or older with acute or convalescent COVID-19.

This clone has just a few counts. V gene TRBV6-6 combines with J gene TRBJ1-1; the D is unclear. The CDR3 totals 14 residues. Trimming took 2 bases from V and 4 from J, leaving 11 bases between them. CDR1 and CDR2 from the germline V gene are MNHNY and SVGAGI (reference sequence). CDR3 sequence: CASSYPHSSTEAFF. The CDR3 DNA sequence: TGTGCCAGCAGTTACCCACACAGCTCCACTGAAGCTTTCTTT.

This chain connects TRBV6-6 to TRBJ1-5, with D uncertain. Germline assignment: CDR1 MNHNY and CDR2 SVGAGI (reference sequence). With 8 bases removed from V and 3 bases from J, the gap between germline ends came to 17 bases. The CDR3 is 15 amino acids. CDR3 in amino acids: CASLMSDTLNQPQHF. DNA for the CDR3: TGTGCCAGCCTTATGTCTGACACACTCAATCAGCCCCAGCATTTT.

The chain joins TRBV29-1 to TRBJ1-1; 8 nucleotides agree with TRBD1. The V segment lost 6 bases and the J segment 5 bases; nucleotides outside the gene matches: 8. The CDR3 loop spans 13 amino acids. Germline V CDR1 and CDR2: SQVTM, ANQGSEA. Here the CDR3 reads CSVATGVVTEAFF. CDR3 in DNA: TGCAGCGTAGCGACAGGGGTAGTTACTGAAGCTTTCTTT.

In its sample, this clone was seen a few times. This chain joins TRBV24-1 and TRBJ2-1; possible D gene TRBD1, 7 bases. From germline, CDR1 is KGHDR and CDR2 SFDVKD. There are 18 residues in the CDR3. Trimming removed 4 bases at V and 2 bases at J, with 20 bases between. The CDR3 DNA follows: TGTGCCACCAGTGAGGGAAGATTGGCAGGGGGGACCTACAATGAGCAGTTCTTC. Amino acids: CATSEGRLAGGTYNEQFF.

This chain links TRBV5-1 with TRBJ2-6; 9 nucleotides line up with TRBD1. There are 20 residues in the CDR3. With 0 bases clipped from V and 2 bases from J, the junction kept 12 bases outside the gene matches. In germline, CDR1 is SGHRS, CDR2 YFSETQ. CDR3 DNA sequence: TGCGCCAGCAGCTTGGGGCTTGGGGACAGGGTCTTAACTGGGGCCAACGTCCTGACTTTC. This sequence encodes CASSLGLGDRVLTGANVLTF.

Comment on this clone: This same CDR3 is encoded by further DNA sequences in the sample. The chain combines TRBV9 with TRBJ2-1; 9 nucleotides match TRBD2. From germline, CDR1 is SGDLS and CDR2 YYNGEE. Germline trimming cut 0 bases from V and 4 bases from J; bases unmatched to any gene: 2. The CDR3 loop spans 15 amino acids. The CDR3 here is CASSVELAGYNEQFF. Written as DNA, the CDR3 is TGTGCCAGCAGCGTAGAACTAGCGGGTTACAATGAGCAGTTCTTC.

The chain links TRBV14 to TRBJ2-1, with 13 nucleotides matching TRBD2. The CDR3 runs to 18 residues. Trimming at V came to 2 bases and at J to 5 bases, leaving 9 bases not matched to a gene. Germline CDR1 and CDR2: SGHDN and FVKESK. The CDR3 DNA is TGTGCCAGCAGCCAATTCAAGGGTACTAGCGGGAGGGACAATGAGCAGTTCTTC. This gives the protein CASSQFKGTSGRDNEQFF.

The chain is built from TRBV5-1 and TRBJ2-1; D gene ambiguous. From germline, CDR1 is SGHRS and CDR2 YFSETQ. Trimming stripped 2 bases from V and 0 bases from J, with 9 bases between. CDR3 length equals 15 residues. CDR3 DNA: TGCGCCAGCAGCTTTACACAGAGCTCCTACAATGAGCAGTTCTTC. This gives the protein CASSFTQSSYNEQFF.

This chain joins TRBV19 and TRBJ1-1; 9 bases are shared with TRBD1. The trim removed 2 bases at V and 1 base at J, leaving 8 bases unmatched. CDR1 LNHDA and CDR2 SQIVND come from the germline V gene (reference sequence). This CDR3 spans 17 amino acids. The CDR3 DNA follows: TGTGCCAGTAGTATATCCGGGACAGGGTTCCCGAACACTGAAGCTTTCTTT. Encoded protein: CASSISGTGFPNTEAFF.

The DNA for the CDR3 is TGTGCCTGGAAAGTTTTCGCGGGAAGCTCCTACGAGCAGTACTTC. Translation gives CAWKVFAGSSYEQYF. The chain has TRBV30 and TRBJ2-7, with D possibly TRBD2 on 6 matching bases. The germline CDR1 and CDR2 sequences are GTSNPN and SVGIG (reference sequence). V lost 4 bases and J lost 0, with 16 bases in between. The CDR3 has 15 amino acids.

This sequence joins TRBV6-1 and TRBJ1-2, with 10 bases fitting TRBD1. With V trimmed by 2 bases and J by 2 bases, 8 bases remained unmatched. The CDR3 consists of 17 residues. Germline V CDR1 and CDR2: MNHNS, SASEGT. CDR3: CASSERQGALRNYGYTF. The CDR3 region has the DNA TGTGCCAGCAGTGAACGACAGGGGGCTCTTCGGAACTATGGCTACACCTTC.

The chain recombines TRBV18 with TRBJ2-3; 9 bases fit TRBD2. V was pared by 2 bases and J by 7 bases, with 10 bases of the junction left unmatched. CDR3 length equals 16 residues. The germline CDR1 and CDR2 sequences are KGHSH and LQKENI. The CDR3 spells CASSPKTSGNGNTQYF. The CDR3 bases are TGTGCCAGCTCACCAAAGACTAGCGGAAACGGAAATACGCAGTATTTT. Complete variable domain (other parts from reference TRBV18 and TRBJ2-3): NAGVMQNPRHLVRRRGQEARLRCSPMKGHSHVYWYRQLPEEGLKFMVYLQKENIIDESGMPKERFSAEFPKEGPSILRIQQVVRGDSAAYFCASSPKTSGNGNTQYFGPGTRLTVL.

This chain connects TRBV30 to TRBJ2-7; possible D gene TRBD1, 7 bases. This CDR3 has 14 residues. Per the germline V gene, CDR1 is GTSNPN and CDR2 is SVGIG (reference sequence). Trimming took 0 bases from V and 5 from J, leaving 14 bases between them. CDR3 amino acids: CAWSVRRGENEQYF. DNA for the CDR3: TGTGCCTGGAGTGTACGCAGGGGGGAGAACGAGCAGTACTTC.